One sample yielded the 17 T cell receptor beta chains listed below, sequenced in a study of monozygotic twins with inflammatory bowel disease. TCRdb reanalyzed the 5' RACE reads and collapses them to one entry per CDR3 protein, without DNA. This listing includes 300,000 to 400,000 distinct CDR3 sequences. Specimen: blood. These receptors were collected from a human donor with ulcerative colitis or Crohn's disease, or a healthy co-twin of an affected twin (not recorded which).

The chain employs TRBV9 and TRBJ1-5. This CDR3 comprises 15 residues. Germline V CDR1 and CDR2: SGDLS, YYNGEE. CDR3 region: CASSGDLYPNQPQHF.

The chain uses TRBV2 and TRBJ2-2. Germline V gene lookup returns CDR1 SNHLY and CDR2 FYNNEI. This CDR3 region has 15 residues. This chain's CDR3 is CASSARTYNTGELFF.

V usage is TRBV15 and J usage is TRBJ2-3; TCRdb selects TRBD2, and the lack of DNA leaves this call unchecked. The CDR3 has 15 residues. Per germline, CDR1 LNHNV and CDR2 YYDKDF (reference sequence). CDR3 in amino acids: CATASLAGGADTQYF.

The CDR3 reads CSVDHGGTNTGELFF. The V call is TRBV29-1, the J call TRBJ2-2; TCRdb's D call, TRBD1, is unchecked because there is no DNA. Germline-derived CDR1 and CDR2 are SQVTM and ANQGSEA. There are 15 residues in the CDR3.

The J gene is TRBJ1-3, the V gene TRBV11-2. CDR1 SGHAT and CDR2 FQNNGV come from the germline V gene. The CDR3 is 16 amino acids. The chain's CDR3 is CASSLSLGLSGNTIYF.

The V call is TRBV4-2, the J call TRBJ1-5; TCRdb selects TRBD1, and the lack of DNA leaves this call unchecked. Germline V gives CDR1 LGHNA, CDR2 YNFKEQ. The CDR3 runs to 13 residues. CDR3 loop: CASSQSGAEPQHF.

The gene calls are TRBV5-1 and TRBJ1-1; TCRdb designates TRBD1, a call that cannot be tested without DNA. Germline V gives CDR1 SGHRS, CDR2 YFSETQ. The CDR3 sequence is 13 residues long. The CDR3 reads CASSLGQGSEAFF.

The V and J genes are TRBV4-1 and TRBJ1-5; TCRdb returns TRBD1, unconfirmable since there is no DNA. This CDR3 is 15 amino acids long. Germline assignment: CDR1 MGHRA and CDR2 YSYEKL. The CDR3 spells CASSLGTGNNQPQHF.

The chain combines TRBV5-1 with TRBJ2-7; the D call from TCRdb, TRBD1, cannot be confirmed without DNA. Per germline, CDR1 SGHRS and CDR2 YFSETQ. The CDR3 covers 13 residues. CDR3 sequence: CASRRTGSYGQYF.

This sequence joins TRBV10-2 and TRBJ1-1; TCRdb's D gene call, TRBD1, goes unchecked for lack of DNA. Germline CDR1 reads WSHSY; CDR2 reads SAAADI. This CDR3 region has 14 residues. CDR3 sequence: CASIGTGPTTEAFF.

The rearrangement joins TRBV4-1 to TRBJ2-2. The CDR3 length is 12 residues. CDR1 is MGHRA and CDR2 is YSYEKL in the germline V gene. CDR3 sequence reads: CASSTTSGELFF.

The V and J genes are TRBV4-1 and TRBJ1-2; TCRdb calls TRBD1, which cannot be checked without DNA. The CDR3 has 13 amino acids. Germline V gene sequence: CDR1 MGHRA, CDR2 YSYEKL. CDR3 sequence reads: CASSQGQGYGYTF.

The rearrangement joins TRBV7-9 to TRBJ2-3; the TRBD1 assignment by TCRdb is unverifiable without DNA. This CDR3 region has 16 residues. Germline V lookup: CDR1 SEHNR, CDR2 FQNEAQ (reference sequence). Here the CDR3 reads CASSSNRGTGTDTQYF.

J is TRBJ2-2 and V is TRBV5-1; the D call of TRBD1 rests on TCRdb alone, since no DNA is present to check it. Looked up from germline, CDR1 is SGHRS and CDR2 is YFSETQ. There are 17 residues in the CDR3. The CDR3 region is CASSSRPETANTGELFF.

This chain uses TRBV6-1 with TRBJ2-1. Germline loops: CDR1 MNHNS, CDR2 SASEGT. This CDR3 has 13 amino acids. The CDR3 loop reads CASMSGTYNEQFF.

The chain carries TRBV6-5 and TRBJ2-2. This CDR3 contains 13 residues. Germline V CDR1 and CDR2: MNHEY, SVGAGI. CDR3 in amino acids: CASTLQTTGELFF.

This chain joins TRBV20-1 and TRBJ1-2. Germline CDR1 and CDR2: DFQATT and SNEGSKA (reference sequence). The CDR3 is made up of 14 amino acids. The CDR3 loop is CSARDTAFNYGYTF.